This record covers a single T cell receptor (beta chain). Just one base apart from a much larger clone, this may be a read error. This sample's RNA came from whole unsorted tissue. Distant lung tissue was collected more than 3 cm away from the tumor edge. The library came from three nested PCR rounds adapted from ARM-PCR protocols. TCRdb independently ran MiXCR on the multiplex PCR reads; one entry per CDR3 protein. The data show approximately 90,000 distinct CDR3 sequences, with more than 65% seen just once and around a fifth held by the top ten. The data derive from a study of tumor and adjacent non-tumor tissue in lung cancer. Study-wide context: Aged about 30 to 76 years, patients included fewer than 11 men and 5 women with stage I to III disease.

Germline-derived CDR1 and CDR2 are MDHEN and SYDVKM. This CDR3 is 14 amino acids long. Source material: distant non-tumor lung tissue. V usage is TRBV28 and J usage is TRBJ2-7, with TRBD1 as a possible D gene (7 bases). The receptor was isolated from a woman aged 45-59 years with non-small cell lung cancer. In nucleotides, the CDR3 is TGTGCCAGCAGTTTATCGGCCAGGGGGGACGAGCAGCACTTC. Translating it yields CASSLSARGDEQHF.